Each of the 24 T cell receptor beta chains below was sequenced from the same sample in a study of CD8+ T cells in alopecia areata. Combined cutaneous lymph node cells underwent sorting by CD4, CD8alpha, NKG2D, NKG2ACE and additional markers. TCR sequencing used cDNA made by reverse transcription of extracted RNA. Repertoires were generated with immunoSEQ multiplex PCR, while TCRdb's copy carries only in-frame clones and drops some. There are approximately 280,000 clones in the sample, none observed a single time. Sequenced: CD4+ T cells sorted from a lymph node. The receptors derive from a C3H/HeJ mouse with alopecia areata. MHC haplotype here: H2-k.

In its sample, this clone was seen a few times. Gene names follow the mouse nomenclature. The missing CDR3 end, 4 residues past where the read stops, is filled in from the germline J gene. The rearrangement joins TRBV13-1 to TRBJ2-1, with D perhaps TRBD2 (5 bases). The CDR3 length is 12 residues. Germline CDR1 is NSHNY and CDR2 is SYGAGN. This CDR3 reads CASSDMGAEQFF. The part of the CDR3 DNA that was read is TGTGCCAGCAGTGATATGGGGGCT.

As regards this clone: The germline and genes are mouse ones. The CDR3 bases that were read are TGTGCCAGCGGTGACCAGGAAGAC. Protein product: CASGDQED. The full CDR3 reads CASGDQEDTQYF. The chain has TRBV13-2 and TRBJ2-5, with unresolved D. The read comes to an end 4 residues before the CDR3 does, leaving the germline J gene to fill in the end. CDR3 length equals 12 residues. Germline lookup yields CDR1 NNHNN and CDR2 SYGAGS (reference sequence).

The sample holds a few counts of this clone. These gene names are mouse names. The DNA ends 4 residues before the CDR3 does, and the rest of the CDR3 is filled in from the germline J gene. The chain links TRBV5 to TRBJ2-7; the match to TRBD1 covers 9 bases. The CDR3 totals 14 residues. Germline lookup yields CDR1 LGHNA and CDR2 YNLKQL (reference sequence). The CDR3 protein is CASSQEGTGHEQYF. CDR3 DNA, as far as it was read: TGTGCCAGCAGCCAAGAGGGGACAGGGCAT.

Worth noting for this clone: Gene names and germline refer to mouse. The read terminates 4 residues before the CDR3 end, so the remaining end is supplied by the germline J gene. The chain combines TRBV13-1 with TRBJ1-1, with 10 bases that match TRBD1. The CDR3 has 14 amino acids. Looked up from germline, CDR1 is NSHNY and CDR2 is SYGAGN. CDR3 DNA, as far as it was read: TGTGCCAGCAGTGCTACCCGGGACAGGGGA. Its translation: CASSATRDRG. The CDR3 in full is CASSATRDRGEVFF.

This clone was counted only a few times. Genes and germline are mouse. The read terminates 4 residues before the CDR3 end, so the remaining end is supplied by the germline J gene. The chain has TRBV13-3 and TRBJ2-3; TRBD2 matches 9 bases. This CDR3 has 16 residues. With V trimmed by 3 bases and J by 0 bases, 5 bases remained unmatched. Germline lookup yields CDR1 NNHDY and CDR2 SYVADS. The CDR3 region is CASSVLTGGSAETLYF. The CDR3 bases that were read are TGTGCCAGCAGTGTCTTGACTGGGGGTAGTGCAGAA.

This clone was detected a few times. Mouse gene names and germline throughout. From the germline J gene comes the end of the CDR3, since the read stops 4 residues before it. The V and J genes are TRBV5 and TRBJ2-1; 11 bases match TRBD2. V lost 3 bases, J lost 6 bases, and 4 bases stayed unmatched. Germline CDR1 LGHNA, CDR2 YNLKQL (reference sequence). The CDR3 is made up of 15 amino acids. CDR3 loop: CASSHGLGGFAEQFF. The CDR3 bases that were read are TGTGCCAGCAGCCACGGACTGGGGGGTTTTGCT.

As for this clone: Gene and germline names: mouse. The read falls 4 residues short of the CDR3 end, and the missing part is taken from the germline J gene. This chain uses TRBV15 with TRBJ2-1; 11 nucleotides match TRBD2. There are 12 residues in the CDR3. The V gene's germline CDR1 is SGHND and CDR2 FRSKSL. The CDR3 here is CAETGGAAEQFF. The CDR3 bases that were read are TGTGCCGAAACTGGGGGGGCGGCT. Combining the CDR3 with reference TRBV15 and TRBJ2-1 gives the whole variable domain DAGVTQTPRHEVAEKGQTIILKCEPVSGHNDLFWYRQTKIQGLELLSYFRSKSLMEDGGAFKDRFKAEMLNSSFSTLKIQPTEPKDSAVYLCAETGGAAEQFFGPGTRLTVL.

This clone appeared a few times. Gene names are mouse gene names. The read terminates 4 residues ahead of where the CDR3 ends, so the germline J gene completes it. This chain links TRBV19 with TRBJ2-3, with 7 bases identical to TRBD2. Germline trimming cut 4 bases from V and 0 bases from J; bases unmatched to any gene: 5. There are 15 residues in the CDR3. From germline, CDR1 is FNHDT and CDR2 SITEND (reference sequence). The CDR3 sequence is CASSPAGGSAETLYF. Partial CDR3 DNA: TGTGCCAGCAGTCCCGCTGGGGGTAGTGCAGAA.

Points on this clone: Mouse gene names apply. The CDR3 end lies 4 residues beyond the end of the read and is filled in from the germline J gene. This chain joins TRBV5 and TRBJ2-2; 8 bases align to TRBD2. Germline CDR1 and CDR2: LGHNA and YNLKQL (reference sequence). V shed 0 bases and J 5 bases; nucleotides not matched to a gene: 8. The CDR3 runs 17 residues. The CDR3 bases that were read are TGTGCCAGCAGCCAAGATAAGGGGGGGCGCGGAACCGGG. Translated, it gives CASSQDKGGRGTG. The complete CDR3 sequence is CASSQDKGGRGTGQLYF.

In regard to this clone: Genes and germline come from the mouse. From the germline J gene comes the end of the CDR3, since the read stops 4 residues before it. This sequence joins TRBV13-1 and TRBJ1-1, with 8 nucleotides matching TRBD1. The length of the CDR3 is 15 residues. J gave up 0 bases and V 3 bases, and 4 bases lay outside the gene matches. The germline V gene has CDR1 NSHNY and CDR2 SYGAGN. Here the CDR3 reads CASSVQQGANTEVFF. CDR3 DNA, as far as it was read: TGTGCCAGCAGTGTCCAACAGGGGGCAAACACA.

This clone was observed a handful of times. Gene names and germline match the mouse. The read ends 4 residues shy of where the CDR3 ends; the end is completed using the germline J gene. The sample has other DNA sequences that encode this CDR3 too. This rearrangement joins TRBV13-1 to TRBJ2-4; 11 bases fit TRBD2. The CDR3 has 16 residues. Trimming took 2 bases from V and 0 from J; bases not matched to a gene: 2. The V gene's germline CDR1 is NSHNY and CDR2 SYGAGN. The CDR3 loop reads CASSEGTGGSQNTLYF. The sequenced CDR3 bases are TGTGCCAGCAGTGAGGGGACTGGGGGTAGTCAAAAC.

Remarks on this clone: The gene names here belong to mouse. The read stops 4 residues short of the end of the CDR3; the missing end is completed from the germline J gene. The rearrangement uses TRBV19 and TRBJ2-7; TRBD2 is a possible D gene (6 bases). This CDR3 is built from 14 residues. V was pared by 4 bases and J by 2 bases, with 13 bases between. Germline CDR1 FNHDT, CDR2 SITEND (reference sequence). The CDR3 sequence is CASSPWGSPYEQYF. The part of the CDR3 DNA that was read is TGTGCCAGCAGTCCATGGGGGAGCCCCTAT. The variable domain in full, completed from reference TRBV19 and TRBJ2-7, reads GGIITQTPKFLIGQEGQKLTLKCQQNFNHDTMYWYRQDSGKGLRLIYYSITENDLQKGDLSEGYDASREKKSSFSLTVTSAQKNEMAVFLCASSPWGSPYEQYFGPGTRLTVL.

A remark on this clone: Germline and genes: mouse. The CDR3 end falls 4 residues outside the read, so it is completed with the germline J gene. This chain joins TRBV5 and TRBJ2-7, with D unresolved. CDR3 length: 12 residues. Trimming removed 3 bases from V and 3 bases from J, with 6 bases in between. Looked up from germline, CDR1 is LGHNA and CDR2 is YNLKQL (reference sequence). CDR3 region: CASSQGFYEQYF. The sequenced CDR3 bases are TGTGCCAGCAGCCAGGGGTTCTAT.

This clone was seen ten or more times. Gene names and germline match the mouse. The CDR3 extends 4 residues past the end of the read, so its final part is completed from the germline J gene. In the same sample, other DNA sequences code for this CDR3. This rearrangement joins TRBV5 to TRBJ2-2; D unresolved. Between the trimmed V and J ends, which lost 0 bases and 0 bases, there was a span of 5 bases. Germline V gene lookup returns CDR1 LGHNA and CDR2 YNLKQL (reference sequence). The CDR3 runs 15 residues. CDR3 sequence: CASSQDSANTGQLYF. Partial CDR3 DNA: TGTGCCAGCAGCCAAGATTCAGCAAACACCGGG.

This clone was found a few times. Mouse gene names and germline throughout. The read is 4 residues too short to cover the CDR3 end, so that end is filled in from the germline J gene. This chain uses TRBV1 with TRBJ2-2; unclear D gene. There are 12 residues in the CDR3. Germline loops: CDR1 NSQYPW, CDR2 LRSPGD (reference sequence). The CDR3 bases that were read are TGCACCTGCAGTGCACAGACAGGG. It codes for CTCSAQTG. The whole CDR3 sequence is CTCSAQTGQLYF.

Regarding this clone: The gene symbols are mouse symbols. The sequenced fragment ends 4 residues before the CDR3 boundary, so the rest is inferred from the germline J gene. The chain couples TRBV31 to TRBJ2-1; TRBD1 agrees at 10 bases. CDR3 length: 15 amino acids. V shed 1 base, J shed 3 bases, and the junction held 3 bases outside the gene matches. Germline V gives CDR1 GKSSPN, CDR2 SITVG. The CDR3 loop reads CAWSRRDRGYAEQFF. The sequenced part of the CDR3 DNA is TGTGCCTGGAGTCGCCGGGACAGGGGCTATGCT.

In its sample, this clone was seen a few times. Mouse names are used for the genes. The read gets to within 4 residues of the CDR3 end, and the germline J gene fills in the rest. This sample also contains other DNA sequences that code for the same CDR3. The chain couples TRBV13-1 to TRBJ2-2; weak D call: TRBD1 (5 bases). The CDR3 has 15 amino acids. V lost 3 bases to trimming and J lost 0 bases, with 9 bases between them. In germline, CDR1 is NSHNY, CDR2 SYGAGN. CDR3 DNA (partial): TGTGCCAGCAGTGGGACAAACGCAAACACCGGG. This sequence encodes CASSGTNANTG. The entire CDR3 protein reads CASSGTNANTGQLYF.

This clone has just a few counts. Genes and germline are mouse. The read halts 4 residues ahead of the CDR3 end, with the missing end drawn from the germline J gene. Other DNA variants within this sample encode the same CDR3. The chain has TRBV5 and TRBJ2-1; 7 nucleotides align to TRBD1. Germline V gene data show CDR1 as LGHNA and CDR2 as YNLKQL (reference sequence). Trimming at V came to 2 bases and at J to 4 bases, leaving 2 bases not matched to a gene. The CDR3 loop spans 14 amino acids. CDR3 DNA, as far as it was read: TGTGCCAGCAGCCAAACAGGGGTTTATGCT. Its protein is CASSQTGVYA. The whole CDR3 is CASSQTGVYAEQFF.

This clone was found a few times. Gene names are the mouse ones. The read halts 4 residues ahead of the CDR3 end, with the missing end drawn from the germline J gene. This sample includes further DNA sequences coding for the same CDR3. The V call is TRBV13-1, the J call TRBJ2-1, with D perhaps matching TRBD2 (6 bases). The germline gives CDR1 NSHNY, CDR2 SYGAGN. Trimming took 6 bases from V and 3 from J, leaving 10 bases between them. The length of the CDR3 is 13 residues. This CDR3 reads CASKTGGYAEQFF. The part of the CDR3 DNA that was read is TGTGCCAGCAAGACTGGCGGCTATGCT.

This clone was seen at least ten times. Gene names and germline refer to mouse. The read is 4 residues too short to cover the CDR3 end, so that end is filled in from the germline J gene. The rearrangement uses TRBV17 and TRBJ2-1, with TRBD2 matching over 8 bases. Germline-derived CDR1 and CDR2 are MNHDT and YYDKIL. This CDR3 comprises 14 residues. The CDR3 is CASSRPGGFAEQFF. CDR3 DNA (partial): TGTGCTAGCAGTAGACCTGGGGGGTTCGCT. Using reference TRBV17 and TRBJ2-1 for the parts outside the CDR3, the full variable domain is DTTVKQNPRYKLARVGKPVNLICSQTMNHDTMYWYQKKPNQAPKLLLFYYDKILNREADTFEKFQSSRPNNSFCSLYIGSAGLEYSAMYLCASSRPGGFAEQFFGPGTRLTVL.

Comments on this clone: The gene symbols are mouse symbols. The read terminates 4 residues ahead of where the CDR3 ends, so the germline J gene completes it. The chain carries TRBV13-2 and TRBJ2-2, with D possibly TRBD2 on 5 matching bases. Deletions cut 1 base from V and 3 bases from J, with 10 bases between. CDR1 and CDR2 (germline): NNHNN, SYGAGS (reference sequence). The CDR3 sequence is 15 residues long. This CDR3 reads CASGDTGEDTGQLYF. The covered CDR3 bases are TGTGCCAGCGGTGATACTGGAGAGGACACCGGG.

Of note for this clone: All gene names here are mouse names. The CDR3 end falls 4 residues outside the read, so it is completed with the germline J gene. The gene calls are TRBV2 and TRBJ1-1; D is ambiguous. Germline V gene sequence: CDR1 LGHNA, CDR2 YSYQKL. The CDR3 loop spans 11 amino acids. CDR3 bases read: TGTGCCAGCAGCCAAGAAGCA. Translated, it gives CASSQEA. The whole CDR3 reads CASSQEAEVFF.

In the case of this clone: All gene names here are mouse names. This chain's CDR3 is CASSYWGNTLYF. The sequenced CDR3 bases are TGTGCCAGCAGCTACTGGGGAAAC. The chain couples TRBV14 to TRBJ2-4; TRBD2 aligns across 7 bases. The read ends 4 residues shy of where the CDR3 ends; the end is completed using the germline J gene. This CDR3 is 12 amino acids long. Germline CDR1 and CDR2: SGHDT and FRDEAV.

About this clone itself: Germline and genes: mouse. The read ends 4 residues early relative to the CDR3; the germline J gene fills the gap. The chain is built from TRBV19 and TRBJ2-5, with D tentatively TRBD1 (5 bases). This CDR3 has 12 amino acids. Per the germline V gene, CDR1 is FNHDT and CDR2 is SITEND (reference sequence). The covered CDR3 bases are TGTGCCAGCAGGACAGAAAAAGAC. The encoded protein is CASRTEKD. The CDR3 as a whole reads CASRTEKDTQYF.